This T cell receptor beta chain was sequenced for a study of monozygotic twins with inflammatory bowel disease. Whole-study results and caveats: Telling different T cell subtypes apart from each other was not possible. Patients with IBD had less TCRbeta diversity (inverse Simpson) than their healthy co-twins. Discordant twins had repertoire similarity that did not differ from that of concordant twins, possibly from limited power.

TCRdb processed the 5' RACE reads again and assigns one entry to each CDR3 protein, with no DNA. The listing records about 380,000 distinct CDR3 sequences. Blood, 2.5 to 3 ml, was drawn per donor. Comment on this clonotype: Its antigen is not known.

Germline lookup yields CDR1 MNHEY and CDR2 SVGEGT. CDR3 length equals 13 residues. Specimen: blood. The V gene is TRBV6-2 or TRBV6-3, the J gene TRBJ2-7. The receptor was derived from a human donor with ulcerative colitis or Crohn's disease, or a healthy co-twin of an affected twin (not recorded which). CDR3: CASTMTETYEQYF.